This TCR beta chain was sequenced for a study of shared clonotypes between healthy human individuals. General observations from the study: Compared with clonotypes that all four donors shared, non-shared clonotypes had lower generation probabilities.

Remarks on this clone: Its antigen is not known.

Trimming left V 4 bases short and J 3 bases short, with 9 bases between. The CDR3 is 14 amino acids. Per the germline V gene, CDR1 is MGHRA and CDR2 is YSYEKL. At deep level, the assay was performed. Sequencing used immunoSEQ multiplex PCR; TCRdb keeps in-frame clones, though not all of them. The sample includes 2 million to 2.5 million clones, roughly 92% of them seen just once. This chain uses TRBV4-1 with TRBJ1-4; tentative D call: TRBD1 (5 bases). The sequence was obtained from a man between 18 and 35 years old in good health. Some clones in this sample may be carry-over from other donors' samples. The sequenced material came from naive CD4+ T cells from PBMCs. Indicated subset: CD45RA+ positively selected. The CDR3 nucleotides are TGCGCCAGCAGCCCGATGGGGCCTAATGAAAAACTGTTTTTT. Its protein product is CASSPMGPNEKLFF.